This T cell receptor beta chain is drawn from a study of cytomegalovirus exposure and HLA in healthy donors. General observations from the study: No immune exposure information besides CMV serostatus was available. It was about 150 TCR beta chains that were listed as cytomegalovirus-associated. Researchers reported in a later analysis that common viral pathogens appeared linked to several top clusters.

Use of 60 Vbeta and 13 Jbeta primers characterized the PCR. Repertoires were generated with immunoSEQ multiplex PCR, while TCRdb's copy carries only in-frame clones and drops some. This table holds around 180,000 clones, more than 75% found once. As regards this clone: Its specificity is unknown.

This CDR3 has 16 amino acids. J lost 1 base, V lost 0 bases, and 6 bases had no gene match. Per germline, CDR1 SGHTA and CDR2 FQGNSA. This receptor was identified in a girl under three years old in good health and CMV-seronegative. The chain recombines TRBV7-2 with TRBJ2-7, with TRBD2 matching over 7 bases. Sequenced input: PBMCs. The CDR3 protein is CASSLAGLAVSYEQYF. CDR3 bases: TGTGCCAGCAGCTTAGCGGGGCTAGCGGTTTCCTACGAGCAGTACTTC. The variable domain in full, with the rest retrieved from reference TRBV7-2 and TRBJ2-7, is GAGVSQSPSNKVTEKGKDVELRCDPISGHTALYWYRQSLGQGLEFLIYFQGNSAPDKSGLPSDRFSAERTGGSVSTLTIQRTQQEDSAVYLCASSLAGLAVSYEQYFGPGTRLTVT.